Listed here is a single T cell receptor (beta chain). This entry comes from a study of sequential checkpoint blockade in melanoma. The wider study: First-line arms were nivolumab then ipilimumab, or the reverse, randomized 1:1. Twenty-two patients had matched tumor biopsies before treatment and at week 13 after nivolumab or ipilimumab alone. TCRbeta immunosequencing was performed on DNA from roughly 90 pretreatment melanoma tumor samples.

The germline gives CDR1 SGDLS, CDR2 YYNGEE. V was clipped by 3 bases and J by 5 bases; unmatched bases: 5. The CDR3 runs 14 residues. Treatment denoted: randomized to nivolumab then ipilimumab (arm A) or the reverse (arm B). Data came from immunoSEQ multiplex PCR; TCRdb stores just in-frame clones and leaves some out. The sample holds about 11,000 clones; less than 30% are singletons and the top ten take more than 25%. The source is a human donor with melanoma. This sequence joins TRBV9 and TRBJ2-5, with 9 bases identical to TRBD1. Source: tumor tissue (inferred from file names), taken from a patient given nivolumab and ipilimumab in sequence. Written as DNA, the CDR3 is TGTGCCAGCAGCGGACGGACAGGGGTGGAGACCCAGTACTTC. Protein: CASSGRTGVETQYF. Together with reference TRBV9 and TRBJ2-5, the CDR3 gives the full variable domain: DSGVTQTPKHLITATGQRVTLRCSPRSGDLSVYWYQQSLDQGLQFLIQYYNGEERAKGNILERFSAQQFPDLHSELNLSSLELGDSALYFCASSGRTGVETQYFGPGTRLLVL.